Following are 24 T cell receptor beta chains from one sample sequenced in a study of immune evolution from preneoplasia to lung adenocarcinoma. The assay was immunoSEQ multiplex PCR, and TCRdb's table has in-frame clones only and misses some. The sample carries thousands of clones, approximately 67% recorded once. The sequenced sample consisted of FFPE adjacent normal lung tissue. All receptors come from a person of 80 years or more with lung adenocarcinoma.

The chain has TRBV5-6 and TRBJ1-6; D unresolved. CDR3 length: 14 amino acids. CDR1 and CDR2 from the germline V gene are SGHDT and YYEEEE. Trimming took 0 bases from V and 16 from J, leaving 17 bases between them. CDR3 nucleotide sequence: TGTGCCAGCAGCTTGGCGGCGGTGGGAAGGTGGCTCCACTTT. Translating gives CASSLAAVGRWLHF.

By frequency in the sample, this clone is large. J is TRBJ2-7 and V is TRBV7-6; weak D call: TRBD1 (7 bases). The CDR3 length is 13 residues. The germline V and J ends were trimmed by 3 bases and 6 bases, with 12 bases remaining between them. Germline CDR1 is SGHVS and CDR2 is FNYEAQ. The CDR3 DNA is TGTGCCAGCAGCTTGGGCCAGGGGGGCGAGCAGTACTTC. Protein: CASSLGQGGEQYF.

CDR3 sequence reads: CASSQRTGGSYEQYF. In nucleotides, the CDR3 is TGCGCCAGCAGCCAACGGACAGGGGGATCCTACGAGCAGTACTTC. The V gene is TRBV4-1, the J gene TRBJ2-7; 10 nucleotides match TRBD1. CDR3 size: 15 residues. Germline V gene data show CDR1 as MGHRA and CDR2 as YSYEKL. After removal of 2 bases from V and 1 base from J, the junction contained 2 bases not matched to a gene.

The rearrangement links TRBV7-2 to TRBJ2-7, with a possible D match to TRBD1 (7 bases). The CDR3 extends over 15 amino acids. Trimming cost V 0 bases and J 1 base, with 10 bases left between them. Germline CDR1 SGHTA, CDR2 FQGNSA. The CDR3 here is CASSLAAGGSYEQYF. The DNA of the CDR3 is TGTGCCAGCAGCTTAGCCGCAGGGGGGTCCTACGAGCAGTACTTC.

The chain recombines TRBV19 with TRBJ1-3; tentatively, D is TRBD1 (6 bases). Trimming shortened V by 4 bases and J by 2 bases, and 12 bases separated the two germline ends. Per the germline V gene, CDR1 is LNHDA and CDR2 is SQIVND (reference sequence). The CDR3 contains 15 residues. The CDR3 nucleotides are TGTGCCAGTAGTACCTCAGGGGCCGCTGGAAACACCATATATTTT. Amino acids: CASSTSGAAGNTIYF.

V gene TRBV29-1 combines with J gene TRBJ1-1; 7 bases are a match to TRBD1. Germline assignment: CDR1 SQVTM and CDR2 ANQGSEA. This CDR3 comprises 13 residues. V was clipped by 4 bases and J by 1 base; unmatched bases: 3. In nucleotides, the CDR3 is TGCAGCGTTGTGACAGGGAGGAACACTGAAGCTTTCTTT. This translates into CSVVTGRNTEAFF.

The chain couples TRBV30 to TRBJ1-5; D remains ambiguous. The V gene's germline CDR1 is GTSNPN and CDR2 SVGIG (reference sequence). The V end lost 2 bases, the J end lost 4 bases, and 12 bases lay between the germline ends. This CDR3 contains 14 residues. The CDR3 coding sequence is TGTGCCTGGAGTCCTGACGTGGGGAATCAGCCCCAGCATTTT. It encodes CAWSPDVGNQPQHF.

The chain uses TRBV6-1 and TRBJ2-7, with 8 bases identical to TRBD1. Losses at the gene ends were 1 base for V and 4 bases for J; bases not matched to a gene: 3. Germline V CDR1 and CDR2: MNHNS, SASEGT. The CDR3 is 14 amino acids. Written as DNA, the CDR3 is TGTGCCAGCAGTGAAGGGACAGGGCCTTACGAGCAGTACTTC. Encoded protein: CASSEGTGPYEQYF.

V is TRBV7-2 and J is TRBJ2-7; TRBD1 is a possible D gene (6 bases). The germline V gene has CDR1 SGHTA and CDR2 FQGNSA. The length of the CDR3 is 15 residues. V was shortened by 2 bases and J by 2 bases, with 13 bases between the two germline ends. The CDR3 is CASSLSGQGTYEQYF. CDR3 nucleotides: TGTGCCAGCAGCTTATCCGGGCAGGGGACCTACGAGCAGTACTTC.

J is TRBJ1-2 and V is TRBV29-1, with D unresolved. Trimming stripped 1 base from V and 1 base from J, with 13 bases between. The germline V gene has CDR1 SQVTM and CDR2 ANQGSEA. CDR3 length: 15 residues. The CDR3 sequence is CSVEVSETHNYGYTF. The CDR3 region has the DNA TGCAGCGTTGAAGTTTCAGAGACTCATAACTATGGCTACACCTTC.

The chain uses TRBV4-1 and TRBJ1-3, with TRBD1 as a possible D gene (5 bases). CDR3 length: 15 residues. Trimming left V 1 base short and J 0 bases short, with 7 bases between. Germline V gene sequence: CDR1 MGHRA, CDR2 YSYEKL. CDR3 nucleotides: TGCGCCAGCAGCCAAGGACAGAACTCTGGAAACACCATATATTTT. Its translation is CASSQGQNSGNTIYF.

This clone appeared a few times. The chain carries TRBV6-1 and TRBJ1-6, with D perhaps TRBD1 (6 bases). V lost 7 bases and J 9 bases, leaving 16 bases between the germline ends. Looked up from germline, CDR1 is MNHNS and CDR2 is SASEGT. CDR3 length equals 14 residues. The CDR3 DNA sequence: TGTGCCAGCACCGGTTGGGGGCGCAGTTCACCCCTCCACTTT. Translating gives CASTGWGRSSPLHF.

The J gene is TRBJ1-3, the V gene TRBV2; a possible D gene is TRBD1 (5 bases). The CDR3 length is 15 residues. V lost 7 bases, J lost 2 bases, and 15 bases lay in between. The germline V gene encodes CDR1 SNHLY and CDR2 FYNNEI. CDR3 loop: CASTIDSGPGNTIYF. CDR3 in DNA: TGTGCCAGCACAATTGACAGTGGACCTGGAAACACCATATATTTT.

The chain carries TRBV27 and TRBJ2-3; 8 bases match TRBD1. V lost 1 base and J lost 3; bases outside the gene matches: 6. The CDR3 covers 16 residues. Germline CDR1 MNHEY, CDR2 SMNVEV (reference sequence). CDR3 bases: TGTGCCAGCAGTTTATGGGGGACAGGTGGTACAGATACGCAGTATTTT. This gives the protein CASSLWGTGGTDTQYF.

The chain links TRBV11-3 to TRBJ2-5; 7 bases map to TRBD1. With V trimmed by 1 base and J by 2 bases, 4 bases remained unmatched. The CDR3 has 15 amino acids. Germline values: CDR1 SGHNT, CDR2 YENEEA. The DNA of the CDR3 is TGTGCCAGCAGCTTAGGGACAGGCTTTCAAGAGACCCAGTACTTC. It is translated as CASSLGTGFQETQYF.

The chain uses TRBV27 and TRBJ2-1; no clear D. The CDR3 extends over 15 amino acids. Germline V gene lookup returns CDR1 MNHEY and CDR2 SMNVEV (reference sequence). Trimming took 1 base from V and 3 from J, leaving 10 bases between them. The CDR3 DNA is TGTGCCAGCAGTTTATTCCCGGATGGCTACAATGAGCAGTTCTTC. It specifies CASSLFPDGYNEQFF.

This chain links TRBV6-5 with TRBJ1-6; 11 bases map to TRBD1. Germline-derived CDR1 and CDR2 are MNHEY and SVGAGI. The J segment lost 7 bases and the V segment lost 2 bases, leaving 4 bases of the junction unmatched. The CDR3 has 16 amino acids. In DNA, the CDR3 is TGTGCCAGCAGTTACCTCGGGACAGGGGGGAATTCACCCCTCCACTTT. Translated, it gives CASSYLGTGGNSPLHF.

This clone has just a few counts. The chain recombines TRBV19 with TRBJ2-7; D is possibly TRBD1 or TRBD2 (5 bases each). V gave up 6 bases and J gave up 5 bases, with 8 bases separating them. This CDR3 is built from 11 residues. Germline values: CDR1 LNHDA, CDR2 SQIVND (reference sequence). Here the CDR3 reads CASSGDHEQYF. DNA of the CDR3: TGTGCCAGTAGCGGGGACCACGAGCAGTACTTC.

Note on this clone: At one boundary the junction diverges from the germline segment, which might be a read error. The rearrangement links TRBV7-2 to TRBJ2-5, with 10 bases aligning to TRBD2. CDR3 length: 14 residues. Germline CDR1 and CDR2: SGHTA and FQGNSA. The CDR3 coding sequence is TGTGCCAGCAGCCTAGCGGGGGTTCAAGAGACCCAGTACTTC. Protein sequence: CASSLAGVQETQYF.

CDR3 residues: CASSQDGQANYGYTF. The CDR3, as DNA: TGCGCCAGCAGCCAAGACGGACAGGCTAACTATGGCTACACCTTC. The rearrangement uses TRBV4-3 and TRBJ1-2, with 7 bases that match TRBD1. CDR1 is LGHNA, CDR2 YSLEER, per germline. The junction had 1 base not matched to a gene; V was cut back by 0 bases and J by 0 bases. The CDR3 contains 15 residues.

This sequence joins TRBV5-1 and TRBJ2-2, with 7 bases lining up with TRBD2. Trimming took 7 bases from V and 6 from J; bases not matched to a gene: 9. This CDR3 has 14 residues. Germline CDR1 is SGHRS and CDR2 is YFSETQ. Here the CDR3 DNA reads TGCGCCAGCCGGTGGGGCGGGGGATCCGGGGAGCTGTTTTTT. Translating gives CASRWGGGSGELFF.

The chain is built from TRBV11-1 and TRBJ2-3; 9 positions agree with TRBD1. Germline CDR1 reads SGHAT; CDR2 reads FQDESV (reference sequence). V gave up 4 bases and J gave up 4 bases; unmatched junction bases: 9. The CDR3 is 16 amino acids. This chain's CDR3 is CASSSAHGTGSDTQYF. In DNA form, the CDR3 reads TGTGCCAGCAGCTCCGCACATGGGACAGGGTCAGATACGCAGTATTTT.

CDR3 protein: CAWTNPQGEAFF. In DNA form, the CDR3 reads TGTGCCTGGACGAATCCACAGGGGGAAGCTTTCTTT. This chain uses TRBV30 with TRBJ1-1; TRBD1 agrees at 7 bases. Unmatched junction bases numbered 7, after V lost 4 bases and J lost 8 bases. Germline CDR1 is GTSNPN and CDR2 is SVGIG (reference sequence). This CDR3 has 12 amino acids.

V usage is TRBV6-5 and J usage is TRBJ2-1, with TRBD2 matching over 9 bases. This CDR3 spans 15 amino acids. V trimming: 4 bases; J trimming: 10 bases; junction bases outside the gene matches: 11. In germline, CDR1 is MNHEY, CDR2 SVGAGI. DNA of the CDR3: TGTGCCAGCAGTTCTCTCGCGGGGGGGCCCGGAGAGCAGTTCTTC. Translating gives CASSSLAGGPGEQFF.